This T cell receptor (beta chain) was identified in a study of T cells after yellow fever vaccination. Study-level findings and limits: The study noted that FACS-sorted repertoires could contain abundant clonotypes contaminating from the bulk population. The appearance of a small share of clonotypes in both CD4 and CD8 compartments was observed.

From the 5' RACE reads, TCRdb called clonotypes with MiXCR, one entry per CDR3 protein. The sample shows some 69,000 distinct CDR3 sequences, about 6% of them seen only once. From germline, CDR1 is SGHTA and CDR2 FQGNSA. The CDR3 runs to 14 residues. V gave up 3 bases and J gave up 5 bases, with 13 bases separating them. This clonotype was detected ten times or more. Its target is not known. This specimen was CD4+ T cells sorted from PBMCs, taken roughly 15 days after the first yellow fever vaccination. This receptor was identified in a man aged 18 to 30 who received the YFV17D yellow fever vaccine. The chain is built from TRBV7-2 and TRBJ1-1; D is possibly TRBD1 (5 bases). CDR3 nucleotide sequence: TGTGCCAGCAGCTTCAGTCAGGGAAGGACTGAAGCTTTCTTT. It specifies CASSFSQGRTEAFF. The whole variable domain, filled in from reference TRBV7-2 and TRBJ1-1, reads GAGVSQSPSNKVTEKGKDVELRCDPISGHTALYWYRQSLGQGLEFLIYFQGNSAPDKSGLPSDRFSAERTGGSVSTLTIQRTQQEDSAVYLCASSFSQGRTEAFFGQGTRLTVV.